Sequencing of this T cell receptor beta chain was carried out in a study of blood T cell repertoires in COVID-19. Whole-study context: The samples span acute and convalescent COVID-19 from the United States, Italy and Spain.

Enrolled during active infection, Seattle patients were then followed longitudinally. Authors' methods: Quantification of nucleated cells was approximated via reference gene primer amplification. Sequencing used immunoSEQ multiplex PCR; TCRdb keeps in-frame clones, though not all of them. D and trimming come from the DNA, and the V and J calls and clone size come from that table. The table records 410,000 or so clones, around 91% of them present only once. This CDR3 spans 18 amino acids. From germline, CDR1 is LGHNA and CDR2 YSLEER. Trimming removed 3 bases from V and 1 base from J; junction bases left unmatched: 3.

The sequence was collected from a woman in her thirties or forties with COVID-19, enrolled during active disease. V and J are TRBV4-3 and TRBJ2-2; 15 bases fit TRBD2. What was sequenced was peripheral blood. The chain's CDR3 is CASSHGLAGGLNTGELFF. For the CDR3, the DNA is TGCGCCAGCAGCCATGGACTAGCGGGGGGGCTGAACACCGGGGAGCTGTTTTTT.